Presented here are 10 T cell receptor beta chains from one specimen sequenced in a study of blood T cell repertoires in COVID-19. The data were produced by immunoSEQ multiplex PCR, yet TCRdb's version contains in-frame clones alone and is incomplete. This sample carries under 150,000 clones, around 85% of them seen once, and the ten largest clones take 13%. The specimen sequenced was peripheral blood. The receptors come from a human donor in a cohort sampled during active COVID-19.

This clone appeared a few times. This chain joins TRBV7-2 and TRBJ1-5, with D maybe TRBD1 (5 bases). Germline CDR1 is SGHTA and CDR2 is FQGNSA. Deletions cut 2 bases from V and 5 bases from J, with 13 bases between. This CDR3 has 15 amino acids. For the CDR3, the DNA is TGTGCCAGCAGCTTATTTACAGGAGGGTATCAGCCCCAGCATTTT. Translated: CASSLFTGGYQPQHF. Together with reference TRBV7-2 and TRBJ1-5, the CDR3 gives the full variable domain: GAGVSQSPSNKVTEKGKDVELRCDPISGHTALYWYRQSLGQGLEFLIYFQGNSAPDKSGLPSDRFSAERTGGSVSTLTIQRTQQEDSAVYLCASSLFTGGYQPQHFGDGTRLSIL.

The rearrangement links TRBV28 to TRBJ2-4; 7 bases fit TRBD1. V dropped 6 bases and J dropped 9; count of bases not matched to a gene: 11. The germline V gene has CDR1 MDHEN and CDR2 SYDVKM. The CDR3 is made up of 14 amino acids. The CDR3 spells CASSKQGKSGIQYF. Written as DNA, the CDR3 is TGTGCCAGCAGCAAACAGGGGAAGTCAGGCATTCAGTACTTC.

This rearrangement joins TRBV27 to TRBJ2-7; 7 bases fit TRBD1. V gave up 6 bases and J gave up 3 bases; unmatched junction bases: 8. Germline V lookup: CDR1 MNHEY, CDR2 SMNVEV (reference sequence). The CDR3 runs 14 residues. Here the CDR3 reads CASRPTGQGYEQYF. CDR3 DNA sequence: TGTGCCAGCAGACCGACAGGGCAAGGCTACGAGCAGTACTTC.

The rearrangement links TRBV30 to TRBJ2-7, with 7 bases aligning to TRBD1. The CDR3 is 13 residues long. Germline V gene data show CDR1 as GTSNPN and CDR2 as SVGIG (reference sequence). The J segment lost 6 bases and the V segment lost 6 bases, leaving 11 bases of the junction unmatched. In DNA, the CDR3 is TGTGCCTGCGAACAGGGGCCACCCGGCGAGCAGTACTTC. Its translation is CACEQGPPGEQYF.

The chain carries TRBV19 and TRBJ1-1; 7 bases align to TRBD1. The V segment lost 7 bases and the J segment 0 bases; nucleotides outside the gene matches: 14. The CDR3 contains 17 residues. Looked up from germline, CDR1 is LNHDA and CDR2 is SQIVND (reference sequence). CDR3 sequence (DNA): TGTGCCAGTAAAAGTTTCAGGACAGGCGGAATGAACACTGAAGCTTTCTTT. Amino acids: CASKSFRTGGMNTEAFF.

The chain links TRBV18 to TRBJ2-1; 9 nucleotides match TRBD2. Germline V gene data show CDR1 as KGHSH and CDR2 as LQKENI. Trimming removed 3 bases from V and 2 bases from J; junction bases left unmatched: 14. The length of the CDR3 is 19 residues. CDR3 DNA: TGTGCCAGCTCACCTGGGCGTTGGAGCGGGGGGTCAACCTACAATGAGCAGTTCTTC. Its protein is CASSPGRWSGGSTYNEQFF.

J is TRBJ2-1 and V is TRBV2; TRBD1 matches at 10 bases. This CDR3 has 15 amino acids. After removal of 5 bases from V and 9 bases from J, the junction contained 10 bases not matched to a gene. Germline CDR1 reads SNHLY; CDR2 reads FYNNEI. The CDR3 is CASSRRTRTGGEQFF. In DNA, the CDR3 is TGTGCCAGCAGTCGGCGGACGCGGACAGGGGGTGAGCAGTTCTTC.

CDR3 sequence (DNA): TGTGCCAGCAGCCAATGGACAGGAGACTATGGCTACACCTTC. This codes for CASSQWTGDYGYTF. The V call is TRBV3-1 (or the pseudogene TRBV3-2), the J call TRBJ1-2; 7 bases are shared with TRBD1. V lost 2 bases, J lost 3 bases, and 3 bases stayed unmatched. Germline V gives CDR1 LGHDT, CDR2 YNNKEL (reference sequence). The CDR3 totals 14 residues.

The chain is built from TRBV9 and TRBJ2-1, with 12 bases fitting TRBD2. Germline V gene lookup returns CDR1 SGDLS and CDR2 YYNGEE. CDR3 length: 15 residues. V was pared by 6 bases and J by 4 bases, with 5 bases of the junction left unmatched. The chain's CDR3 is CASTETSGGYNEQFF. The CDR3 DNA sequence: TGTGCCAGCACTGAGACTAGCGGGGGTTACAATGAGCAGTTCTTC.

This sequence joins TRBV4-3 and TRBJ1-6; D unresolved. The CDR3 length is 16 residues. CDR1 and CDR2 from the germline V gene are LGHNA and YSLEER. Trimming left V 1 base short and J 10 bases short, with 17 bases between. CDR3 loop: CASSQAARARESPLHF. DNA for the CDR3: TGCGCCAGCAGCCAAGCAGCACGGGCTAGGGAGTCACCCCTCCACTTT.